One T cell receptor beta chain is described in this entry. This CDR3 has 15 residues. The germline gives CDR1 LGHNA, CDR2 YNFKEQ. V dropped 4 bases and J dropped 3; count of bases not matched to a gene: 5. These data are taken from a study of cytomegalovirus exposure and HLA in healthy donors. Use of 60 Vbeta and 13 Jbeta primers characterized the PCR. Only in-frame clones appear in the TCRdb table, and some are missing; sequencing was by immunoSEQ multiplex PCR. The data hold tens of thousands of clones, with roughly 74% observed a single time. The chain combines TRBV4-2 with TRBJ2-1; 8 nucleotides match TRBD2. This clonotype was obtained from a man between 40 and 49 years old in good health and CMV-seronegative. The specimen was PBMCs. CDR3: CASSLSTSGYNEQFF. CDR3 bases: TGTGCCAGCAGCCTAAGCACTAGCGGCTACAATGAGCAGTTCTTC.